Described below is a single TCR beta chain sequence and its context. CDR1 and CDR2 (germline): SGHTA, FQGNSA. The CDR3 runs 14 residues. V lost 4 bases, J lost 6 bases, and 9 bases stayed unmatched. This sample is part of a study of control samples from healthy donors and cancer patients. Generated by immunoSEQ multiplex PCR, the TCRdb table keeps only in-frame clones and is missing some. The sample has under 90,000 clones, 80% to 95% seen once. The sequence came from a woman in her sixties or seventies in good health. Sequencing used blood. The chain recombines TRBV7-2 with TRBJ2-7; TRBD1 matches 7 bases. CDR3 region: CASSSGQVEGEQYF. The CDR3 bases are TGTGCCAGCAGCTCAGGACAGGTTGAGGGCGAGCAGTACTTC.